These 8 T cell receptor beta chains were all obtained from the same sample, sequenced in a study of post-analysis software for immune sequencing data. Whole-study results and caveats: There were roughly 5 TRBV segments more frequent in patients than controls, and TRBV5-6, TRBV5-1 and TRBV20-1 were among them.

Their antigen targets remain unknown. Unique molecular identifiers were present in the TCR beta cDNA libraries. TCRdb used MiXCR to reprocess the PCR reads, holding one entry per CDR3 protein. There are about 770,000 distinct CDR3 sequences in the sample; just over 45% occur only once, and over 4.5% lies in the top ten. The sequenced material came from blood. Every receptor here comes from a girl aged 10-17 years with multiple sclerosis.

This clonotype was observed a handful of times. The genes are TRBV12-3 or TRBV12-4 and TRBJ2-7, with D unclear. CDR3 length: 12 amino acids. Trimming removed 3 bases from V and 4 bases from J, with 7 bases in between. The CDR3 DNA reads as TGTGCCAGCAGTTTGACCGTTTACGAGCAGTACTTC. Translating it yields CASSLTVYEQYF.

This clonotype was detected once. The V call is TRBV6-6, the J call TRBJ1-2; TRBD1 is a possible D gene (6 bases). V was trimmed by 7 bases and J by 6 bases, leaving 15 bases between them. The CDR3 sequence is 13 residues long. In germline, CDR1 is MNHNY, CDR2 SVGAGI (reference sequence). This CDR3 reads CASTHGTPDGYTF. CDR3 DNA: TGTGCCAGCACTCACGGGACACCTGATGGCTACACCTTC.

CDR3 amino acids: CASSLGQESYYNSPLHF. The CDR3 DNA follows: TGTGCCAGCAGTTTAGGGCAGGAAAGTTATTATAATTCACCCCTCCACTTT. The rearrangement uses TRBV12-3 or TRBV12-4 and TRBJ1-6; no definite D call. Trimming pared 1 base from V and 4 bases from J, leaving 14 bases between. The CDR3 runs 17 residues.

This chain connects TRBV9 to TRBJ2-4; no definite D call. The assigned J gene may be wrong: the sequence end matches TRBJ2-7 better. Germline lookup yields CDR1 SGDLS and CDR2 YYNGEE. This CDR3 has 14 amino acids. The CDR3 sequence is CASSASAIPYEQYF. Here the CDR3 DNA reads TGTGCCAGCAGCGCATCAGCCATCCCCTACGAGCAGTACTTC.

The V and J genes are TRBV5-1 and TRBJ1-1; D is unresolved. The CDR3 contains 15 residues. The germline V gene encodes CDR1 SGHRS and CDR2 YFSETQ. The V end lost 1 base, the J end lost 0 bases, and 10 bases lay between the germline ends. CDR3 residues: CASSLTRSMNTEAFF. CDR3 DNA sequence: TGCGCCAGCAGCTTGACCCGATCAATGAACACTGAAGCTTTCTTT.

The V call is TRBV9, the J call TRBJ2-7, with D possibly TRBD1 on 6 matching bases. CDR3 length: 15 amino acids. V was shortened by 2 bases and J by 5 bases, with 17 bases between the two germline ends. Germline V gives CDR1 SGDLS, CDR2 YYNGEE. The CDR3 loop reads CASSVQGSQSDEQYF. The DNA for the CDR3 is TGTGCCAGCAGCGTGCAGGGGAGCCAGTCCGACGAGCAGTACTTC.

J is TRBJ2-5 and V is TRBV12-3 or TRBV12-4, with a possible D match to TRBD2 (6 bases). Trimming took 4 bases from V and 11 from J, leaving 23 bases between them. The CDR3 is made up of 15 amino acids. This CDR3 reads CASSSAGKGNNEQYF. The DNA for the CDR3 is TGTGCCAGCAGTTCCGCGGGAAAGGGGAACAATGAGCAGTACTTC.

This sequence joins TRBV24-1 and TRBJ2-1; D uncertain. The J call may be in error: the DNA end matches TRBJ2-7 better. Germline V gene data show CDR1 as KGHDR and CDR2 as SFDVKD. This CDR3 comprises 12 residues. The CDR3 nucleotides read TGTGCCACGTCAGCAACCTACAATGAGCAGTACTTC. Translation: CATSATYNEQYF.